This T cell receptor (beta chain) was sequenced for a study of tumor-infiltrating lymphocytes in primary liver carcinoma. About the research overall: Donors had hepatocellular carcinoma or combined HCC and intrahepatic cholangiocarcinoma. Study-wide results and caveats: Relative to blood, tumors carried a significantly larger fraction of the repertoire in their top 250 clones (p = 0.039).

A note on this clonotype: Its antigen remains unidentified. Germline and junction disagree at one end, which may indicate a read error.

TCR beta cDNA was reverse-transcribed from 400 to 500 ng of total RNA. The reaction used a constant-region primer and ProtoScript II reverse transcriptase. Modified slightly, ARM-PCR produced TCR beta libraries over three nested multiplex PCR rounds. The first two PCR rounds used TRBV1-TRBV30 forward primers with a C-beta reverse primer, 10 cycles each. In TCRdb, the multiplex PCR reads were re-called with MiXCR into one record per CDR3 protein. The profile covers around 210,000 distinct CDR3 sequences, with about 61% appearing a single time and about 7.1% taken by the ten largest. Germline V gives CDR1 MGHRA, CDR2 YSYEKL. This CDR3 contains 11 residues. RNA was extracted from whole blood without cell sorting, alongside germline DNA. At sampling, these chronic HBV carriers had received no treatment.

Sequenced sample: peripheral blood. This receptor was obtained from a woman aged 55-69 years with primary liver carcinoma and hepatitis B virus infection. This chain joins TRBV4-1 and TRBJ2-1, with D perhaps TRBD2 (5 bases). The CDR3 DNA is TGTGCCAGCGGCCAATACAATGAGCAGTTCTTC. Translation gives CASGQYNEQFF.